Below are 5 T cell receptor beta chains sequenced from a single sample in a study of T cells in Graves' hyperthyroidism and ophthalmopathy. TCR beta CDR3 region amplification was performed from RNA transcripts. The HTBI primer set drove a first-round RT-PCR of the TCR CDR3. One entry per CDR3 protein, called by TCRdb with MiXCR from the multiplex PCR reads. Of roughly 380,000 distinct CDR3 sequences listed, roughly an eighth were seen once; the top ten hold about 5%. Sequenced input: blood. Receptors originate from a woman under 30 with Graves' hyperthyroidism.

J is TRBJ1-1 and V is TRBV19; no clear D gene. CDR1 LNHDA and CDR2 SQIVND come from the germline V gene (reference sequence). This CDR3 comprises 14 residues. V dropped 4 bases and J dropped 0 bases, with 9 bases sitting between them. The CDR3, as DNA: TGTGCCAGTAGTAAAGCCCACATGAACACTGAAGCTTTCTTT. Its translation: CASSKAHMNTEAFF.

This clonotype was observed many times. V usage is TRBV28 and J usage is TRBJ2-7; D possibly corresponds to TRBD1 (6 bases). Per germline, CDR1 MDHEN and CDR2 SYDVKM. Trimming left V 6 bases short and J 7 bases short, with 16 bases between. The CDR3 has 13 residues. The CDR3: CASSQTGQGEQYF. Written as DNA, the CDR3 is TGTGCCAGCAGCCAGACAGGTCAAGGGGAGCAGTACTTC. The whole variable domain, filled in from reference TRBV28 and TRBJ2-7, reads DVKVTQSSRYLVKRTGEKVFLECVQDMDHENMFWYRQDPGLGLRLIYFSYDVKMKEKGDIPEGYSVSREKKERFSLILESASTNQTSMYLCASSQTGQGEQYFGPGTRLTVT.

This chain joins TRBV15 and TRBJ1-1, with unresolved D. The V and J ends lost 0 bases and 2 bases respectively, with 7 bases between them. Germline assignment: CDR1 LNHNV and CDR2 YYDKDF (reference sequence). The CDR3 is 14 amino acids. In DNA form, the CDR3 reads TGTGCCACCAGCAGAGATATGGGTAACACTGAAGCTTTCTTT. It codes for CATSRDMGNTEAFF.

This clonotype occurred many times. This sequence joins TRBV11-2 and TRBJ1-2; unclear D gene. CDR3 length: 15 amino acids. Germline CDR1 and CDR2: SGHAT and FQNNGV. V was pared by 0 bases and J by 0 bases, with 8 bases between. This chain's CDR3 is CASSLEGSTNYGYTF. The CDR3 nucleotides read TGTGCCAGCAGCTTAGAGGGAAGTACTAACTATGGCTACACCTTC.

This clonotype was recorded at least ten times. The chain couples TRBV6-1 to TRBJ2-3; no clear D. The CDR3 sequence is 12 residues long. Germline assignment: CDR1 MNHNS and CDR2 SASEGT. Between the trimmed V and J ends, which lost 1 base and 5 bases, there was a span of 4 bases. In nucleotides, the CDR3 is TGTGCCAGCAGTGAAGACAGAGATACGCAGTATTTT. Translation: CASSEDRDTQYF.